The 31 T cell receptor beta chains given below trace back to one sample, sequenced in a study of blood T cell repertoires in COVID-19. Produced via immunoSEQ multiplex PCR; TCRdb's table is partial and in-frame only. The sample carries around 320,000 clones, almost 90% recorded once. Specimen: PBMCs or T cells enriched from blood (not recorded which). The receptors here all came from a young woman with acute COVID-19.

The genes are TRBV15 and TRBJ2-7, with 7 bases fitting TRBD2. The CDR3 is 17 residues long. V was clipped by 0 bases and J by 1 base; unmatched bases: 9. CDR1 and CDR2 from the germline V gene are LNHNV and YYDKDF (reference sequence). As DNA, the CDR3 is TGTGCCACCAGCAGAGATGTGGGAATGCGGGGGTCCTACGAGCAGTACTTC. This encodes CATSRDVGMRGSYEQYF.

This chain's CDR3 is CASSPRDSYGYTF. CDR3 DNA sequence: TGTGCCAGTAGTCCGAGGGACTCCTATGGCTACACCTTC. J is TRBJ1-2 and V is TRBV19; possibly TRBD1 for D (5 bases). This CDR3 has 13 amino acids. Germline assignment: CDR1 LNHDA and CDR2 SQIVND (reference sequence). The germline V and J ends were trimmed by 5 bases and 4 bases, with 11 bases remaining between them.

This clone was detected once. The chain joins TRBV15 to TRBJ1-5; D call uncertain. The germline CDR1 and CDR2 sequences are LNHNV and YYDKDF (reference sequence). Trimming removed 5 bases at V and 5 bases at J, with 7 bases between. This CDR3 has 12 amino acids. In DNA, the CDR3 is TGTGCCACCAGCCCCCGAGATCAGCCCCAGCATTTT. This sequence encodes CATSPRDQPQHF. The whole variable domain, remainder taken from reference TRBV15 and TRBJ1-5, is DAMVIQNPRYQVTQFGKPVTLSCSQTLNHNVMYWYQQKSSQAPKLLFHYYDKDFNNEADTPDNFQSRRPNTSFCFLDIRSPGLGDTAMYLCATSPRDQPQHFGDGTRLSIL.

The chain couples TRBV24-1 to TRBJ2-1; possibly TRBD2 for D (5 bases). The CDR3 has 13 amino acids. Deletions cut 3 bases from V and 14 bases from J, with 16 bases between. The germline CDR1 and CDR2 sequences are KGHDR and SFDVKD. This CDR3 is CATSDPNRGMEFF. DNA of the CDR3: TGTGCCACCAGTGATCCCAATCGGGGTATGGAGTTCTTC.

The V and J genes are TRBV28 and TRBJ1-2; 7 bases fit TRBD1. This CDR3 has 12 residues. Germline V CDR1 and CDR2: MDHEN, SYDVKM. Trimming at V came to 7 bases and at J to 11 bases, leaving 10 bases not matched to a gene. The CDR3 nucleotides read TGTGCCAGCACCGGGACAGCGCAAGGGTACACCTTC. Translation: CASTGTAQGYTF.

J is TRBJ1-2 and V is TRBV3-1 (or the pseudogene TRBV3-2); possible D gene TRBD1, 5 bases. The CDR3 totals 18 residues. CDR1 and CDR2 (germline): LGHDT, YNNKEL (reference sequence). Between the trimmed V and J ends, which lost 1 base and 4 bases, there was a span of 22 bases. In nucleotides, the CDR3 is TGTGCCAGCAGCCAAGGACCGGGCAGCGGGGGTTTGGGCTATGGCTACACCTTC. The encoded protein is CASSQGPGSGGLGYGYTF.

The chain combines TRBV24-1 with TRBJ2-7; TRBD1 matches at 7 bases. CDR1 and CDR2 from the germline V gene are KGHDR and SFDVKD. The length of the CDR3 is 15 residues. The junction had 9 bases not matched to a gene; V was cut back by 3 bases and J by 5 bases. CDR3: CATSDPRYDRDEQYF. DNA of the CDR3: TGTGCCACCAGTGATCCGCGATATGACAGGGACGAGCAGTACTTC.

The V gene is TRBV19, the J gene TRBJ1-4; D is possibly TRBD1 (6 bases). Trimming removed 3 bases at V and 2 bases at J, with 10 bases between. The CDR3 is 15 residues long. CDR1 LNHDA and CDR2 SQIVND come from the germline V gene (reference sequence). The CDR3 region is CASSMYGGTNEKLFF. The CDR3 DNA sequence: TGTGCCAGTAGTATGTATGGGGGCACTAATGAAAAACTGTTTTTT.

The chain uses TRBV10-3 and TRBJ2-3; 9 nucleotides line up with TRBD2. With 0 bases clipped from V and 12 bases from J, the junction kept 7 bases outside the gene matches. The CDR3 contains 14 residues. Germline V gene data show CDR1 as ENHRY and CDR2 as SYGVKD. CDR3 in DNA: TGTGCCATCAGTGAGTCTGCCCAGCGGGAGGTACAGTATTTT. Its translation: CAISESAQREVQYF.

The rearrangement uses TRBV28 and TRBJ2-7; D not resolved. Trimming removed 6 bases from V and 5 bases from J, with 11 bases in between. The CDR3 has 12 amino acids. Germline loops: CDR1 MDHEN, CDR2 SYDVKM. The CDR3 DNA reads TGTGCCAGCAGCCCCCAAAGCGACGAGCAGTACTTC. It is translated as CASSPQSDEQYF.

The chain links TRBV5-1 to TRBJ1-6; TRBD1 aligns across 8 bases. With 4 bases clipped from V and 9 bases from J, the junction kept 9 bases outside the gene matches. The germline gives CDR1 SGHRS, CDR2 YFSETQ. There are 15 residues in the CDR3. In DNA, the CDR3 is TGCGCCAGCAGCGACAGGGGTATGGATAGTTCACCCCTCCACTTT. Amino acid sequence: CASSDRGMDSSPLHF.

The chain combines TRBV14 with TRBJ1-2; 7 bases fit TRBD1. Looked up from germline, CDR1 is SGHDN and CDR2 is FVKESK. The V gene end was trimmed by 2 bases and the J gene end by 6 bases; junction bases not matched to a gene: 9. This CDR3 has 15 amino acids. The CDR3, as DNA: TGTGCCAGCAGCCAATCCCCCGAGACAGGGAATGGCTACACCTTC. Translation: CASSQSPETGNGYTF.

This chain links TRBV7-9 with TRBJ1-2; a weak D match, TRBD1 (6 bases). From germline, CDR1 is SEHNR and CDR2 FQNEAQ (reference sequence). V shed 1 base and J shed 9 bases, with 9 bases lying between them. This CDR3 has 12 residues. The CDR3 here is CASSLGQESYTF. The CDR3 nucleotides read TGTGCCAGCAGCTTAGGACAGGAAAGCTACACCTTC.

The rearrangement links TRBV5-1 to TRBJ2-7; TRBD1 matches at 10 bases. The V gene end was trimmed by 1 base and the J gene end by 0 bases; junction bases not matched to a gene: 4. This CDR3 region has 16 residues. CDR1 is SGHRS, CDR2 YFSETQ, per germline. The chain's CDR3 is CASSLIGTGASYEQYF. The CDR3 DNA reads TGCGCCAGCAGCTTGATAGGGACAGGGGCCTCCTACGAGCAGTACTTC.

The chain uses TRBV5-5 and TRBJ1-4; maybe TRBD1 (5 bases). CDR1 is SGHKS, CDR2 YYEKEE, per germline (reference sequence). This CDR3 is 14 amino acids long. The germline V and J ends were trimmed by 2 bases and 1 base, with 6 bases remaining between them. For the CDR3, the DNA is TGTGCCAGCAGCTTTCAGGGAACTAATGAAAAACTGTTTTTT. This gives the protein CASSFQGTNEKLFF.

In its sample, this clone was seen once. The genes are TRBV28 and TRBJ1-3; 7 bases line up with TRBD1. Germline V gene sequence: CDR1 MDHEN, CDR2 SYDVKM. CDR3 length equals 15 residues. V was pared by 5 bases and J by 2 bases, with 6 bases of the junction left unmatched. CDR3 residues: CASSPPGQPGNTIYF. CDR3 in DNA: TGTGCCAGCAGTCCACCGGGACAGCCTGGAAACACCATATATTTT.

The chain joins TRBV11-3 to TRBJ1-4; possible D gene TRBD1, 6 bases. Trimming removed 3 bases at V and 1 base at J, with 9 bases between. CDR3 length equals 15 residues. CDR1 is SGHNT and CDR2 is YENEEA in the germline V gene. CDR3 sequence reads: CASSFGGITNEKLFF. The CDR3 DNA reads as TGTGCCAGCAGCTTTGGGGGCATAACTAATGAAAAACTGTTTTTT.

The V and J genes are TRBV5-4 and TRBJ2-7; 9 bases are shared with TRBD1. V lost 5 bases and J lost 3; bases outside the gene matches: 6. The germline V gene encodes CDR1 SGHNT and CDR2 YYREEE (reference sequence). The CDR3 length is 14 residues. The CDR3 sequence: CASRQGQGIYEQYF. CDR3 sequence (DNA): TGTGCCAGCAGACAAGGACAGGGGATCTACGAGCAGTACTTC. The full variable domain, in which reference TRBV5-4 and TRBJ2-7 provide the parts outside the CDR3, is ETGVTQSPTHLIKTRGQQVTLRCSSQSGHNTVSWYQQALGQGPQFIFQYYREEENGRGNFPPRFSGLQFPNYSSELNVNALELDDSALYLCASRQGQGIYEQYFGPGTRLTVT.

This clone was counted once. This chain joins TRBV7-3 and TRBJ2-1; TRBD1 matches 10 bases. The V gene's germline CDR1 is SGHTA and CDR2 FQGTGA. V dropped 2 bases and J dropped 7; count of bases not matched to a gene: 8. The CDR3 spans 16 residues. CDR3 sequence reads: CASSLYGTGAANEQFF. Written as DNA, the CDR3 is TGTGCCAGCAGCTTATATGGGACAGGGGCGGCGAATGAGCAGTTCTTC. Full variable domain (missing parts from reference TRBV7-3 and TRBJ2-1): GAGVSQTPSNKVTEKGKYVELRCDPISGHTALYWYRQSLGQGPEFLIYFQGTGAADDSGLPNDRFFAVRPEGSVSTLKIQRTERGDSAVYLCASSLYGTGAANEQFFGPGTRLTVL.

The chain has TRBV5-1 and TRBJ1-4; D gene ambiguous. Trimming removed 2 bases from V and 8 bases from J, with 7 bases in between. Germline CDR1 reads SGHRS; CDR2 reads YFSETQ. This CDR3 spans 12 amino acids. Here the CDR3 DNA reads TGCGCCAGCAGCTTTGGCGGGGAAAAACTGTTTTTT. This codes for CASSFGGEKLFF.

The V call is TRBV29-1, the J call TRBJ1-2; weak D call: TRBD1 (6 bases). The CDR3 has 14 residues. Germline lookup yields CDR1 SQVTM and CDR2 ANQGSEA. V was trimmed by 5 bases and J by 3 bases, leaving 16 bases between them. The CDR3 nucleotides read TGCAGCGTTTTTTTGGGACATAGTTACTATGGCTACACCTTC. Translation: CSVFLGHSYYGYTF.

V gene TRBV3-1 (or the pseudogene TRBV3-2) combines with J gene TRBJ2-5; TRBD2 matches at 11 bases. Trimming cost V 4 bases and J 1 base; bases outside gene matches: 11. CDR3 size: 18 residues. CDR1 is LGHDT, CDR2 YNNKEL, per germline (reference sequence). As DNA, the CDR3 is TGTGCCAGCAGCCCCGTTCTAACTAGCGGGAGTCTCCAAGAGACCCAGTACTTC. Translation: CASSPVLTSGSLQETQYF.

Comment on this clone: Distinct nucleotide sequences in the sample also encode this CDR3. For the CDR3, the DNA is TGTGCCTGGAGTGTACGGGGACAGCCCCAGCATTTT. This codes for CAWSVRGQPQHF. This rearrangement joins TRBV30 to TRBJ1-5; D gene unclear. The germline gives CDR1 GTSNPN, CDR2 SVGIG (reference sequence). The germline V and J ends were trimmed by 0 bases and 7 bases, with 7 bases remaining between them. CDR3 size: 12 residues.

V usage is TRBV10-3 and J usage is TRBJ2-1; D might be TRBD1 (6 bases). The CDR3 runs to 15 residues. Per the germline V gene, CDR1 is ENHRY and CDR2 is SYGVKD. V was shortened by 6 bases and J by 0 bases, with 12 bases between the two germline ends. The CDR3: CAISPRTASYNEQFF. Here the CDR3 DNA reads TGTGCCATCAGCCCAAGGACAGCCTCCTACAATGAGCAGTTCTTC.

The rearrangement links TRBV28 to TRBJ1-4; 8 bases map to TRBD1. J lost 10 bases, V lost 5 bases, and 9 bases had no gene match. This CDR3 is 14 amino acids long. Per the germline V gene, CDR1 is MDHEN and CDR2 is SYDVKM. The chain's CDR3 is CASSLQGAVGKLFF. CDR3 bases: TGTGCCAGCAGTCTCCAGGGGGCTGTAGGAAAACTGTTTTTT.

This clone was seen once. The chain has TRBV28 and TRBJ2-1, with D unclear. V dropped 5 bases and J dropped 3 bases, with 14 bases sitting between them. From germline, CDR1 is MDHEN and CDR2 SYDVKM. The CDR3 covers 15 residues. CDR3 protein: CASSPTETFYNEQFF. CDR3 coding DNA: TGTGCCAGCAGTCCTACAGAGACCTTCTACAATGAGCAGTTCTTC.

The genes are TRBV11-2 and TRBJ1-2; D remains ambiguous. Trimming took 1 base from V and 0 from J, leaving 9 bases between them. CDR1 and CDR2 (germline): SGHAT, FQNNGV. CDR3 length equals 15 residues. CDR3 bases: TGTGCCAGCAGCTTAGTAGAGGGAGCTAACTATGGCTACACCTTC. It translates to CASSLVEGANYGYTF.

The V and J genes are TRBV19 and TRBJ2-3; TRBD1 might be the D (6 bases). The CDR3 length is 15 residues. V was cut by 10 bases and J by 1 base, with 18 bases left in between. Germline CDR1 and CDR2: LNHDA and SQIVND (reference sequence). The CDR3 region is CATREWGLGTDTQYF. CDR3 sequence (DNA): TGTGCCACCCGAGAATGGGGGCTCGGCACAGATACGCAGTATTTT.

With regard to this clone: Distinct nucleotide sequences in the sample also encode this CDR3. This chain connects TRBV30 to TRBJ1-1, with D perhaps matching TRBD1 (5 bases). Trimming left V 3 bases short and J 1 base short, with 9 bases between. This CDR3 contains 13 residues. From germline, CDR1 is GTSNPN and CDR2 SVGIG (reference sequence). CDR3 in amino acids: CAWSVQGNTEAFF. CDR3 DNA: TGTGCCTGGAGCGTTCAGGGGAACACTGAAGCTTTCTTT.

The CDR3 nucleotides are TGCGCCAGCAGCTTGTTGGCGGGAGACTCCTACGAGCAGTACTTC. This translates into CASSLLAGDSYEQYF. This chain connects TRBV5-1 to TRBJ2-7; 7 bases fit TRBD2. V lost 1 base, J lost 0 bases, and 4 bases stayed unmatched. The CDR3 is 15 residues long. CDR1 is SGHRS and CDR2 is YFSETQ in the germline V gene. The full variable domain, rest sourced from reference TRBV5-1 and TRBJ2-7, is KAGVTQTPRYLIKTRGQQVTLSCSPISGHRSVSWYQQTPGQGLQFLFEYFSETQRNKGNFPGRFSGRQFSNSRSEMNVSTLELGDSALYLCASSLLAGDSYEQYFGPGTRLTVT.

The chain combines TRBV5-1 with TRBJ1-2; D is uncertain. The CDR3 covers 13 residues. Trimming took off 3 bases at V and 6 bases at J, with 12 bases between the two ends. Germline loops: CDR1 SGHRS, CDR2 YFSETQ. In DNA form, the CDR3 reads TGCGCCAGCAGCTCCGAGTTTAGAGATGGCTACACCTTC. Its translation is CASSSEFRDGYTF.